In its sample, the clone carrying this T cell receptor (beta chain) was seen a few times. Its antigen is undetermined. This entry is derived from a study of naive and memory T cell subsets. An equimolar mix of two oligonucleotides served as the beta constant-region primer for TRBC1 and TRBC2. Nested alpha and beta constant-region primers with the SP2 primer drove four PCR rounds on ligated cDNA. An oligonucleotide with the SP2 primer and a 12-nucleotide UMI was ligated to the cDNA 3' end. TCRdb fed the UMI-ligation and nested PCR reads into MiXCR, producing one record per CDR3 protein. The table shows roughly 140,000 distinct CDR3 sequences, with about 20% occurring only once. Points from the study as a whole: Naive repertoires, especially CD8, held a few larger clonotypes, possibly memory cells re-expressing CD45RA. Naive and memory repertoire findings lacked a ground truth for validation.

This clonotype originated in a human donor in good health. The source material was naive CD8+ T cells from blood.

CDR3 sequence reads: CASSYSVRGRGEQFF. CDR3 bases: TGTGCCAGCAGTTACTCAGTCCGAGGGAGGGGTGAGCAGTTCTTC. This chain uses TRBV6-5 with TRBJ2-1; TRBD2 aligns across 7 bases. V lost 0 bases to trimming and J lost 9 bases; unmatched junction nucleotides: 8. Germline CDR1 is MNHEY and CDR2 is SVGAGI. The CDR3 totals 15 residues.